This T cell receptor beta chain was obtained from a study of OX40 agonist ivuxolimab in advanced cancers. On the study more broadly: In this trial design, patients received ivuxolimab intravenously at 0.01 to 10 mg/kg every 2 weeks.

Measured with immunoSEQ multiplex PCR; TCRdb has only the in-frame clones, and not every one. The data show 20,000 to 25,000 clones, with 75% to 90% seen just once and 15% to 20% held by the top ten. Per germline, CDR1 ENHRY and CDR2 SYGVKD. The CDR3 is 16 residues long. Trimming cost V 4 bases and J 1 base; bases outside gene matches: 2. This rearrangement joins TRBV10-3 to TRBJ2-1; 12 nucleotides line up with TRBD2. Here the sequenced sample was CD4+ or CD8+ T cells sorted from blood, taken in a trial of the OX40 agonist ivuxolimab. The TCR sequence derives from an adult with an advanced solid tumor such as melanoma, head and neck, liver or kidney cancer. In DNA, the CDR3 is TGTGCCATCAGTGGCGGACTAGCGGGGTCCTACAATGAGCAGTTCTTC. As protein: CAISGGLAGSYNEQFF.